The TCR beta chain under discussion was sequenced for a study of patients and donors after allogeneic stem cell transplantation. CDR1 DFQATT and CDR2 SNEGSKA come from the germline V gene (reference sequence). The CDR3 has 15 residues. TCRdb redid the calling of the RT-PCR reads with MiXCR, one entry per CDR3 protein. The sample has about 960,000 distinct CDR3 sequences; over 15% are singletons. The source is a human donor who was either an allogeneic HSCT recipient or a stem cell or donor lymphocyte infusion donor (not recorded which). It is not recorded whose cells these are; they may come from a transplant donor. This chain connects TRBV20-1 to TRBJ1-6; D may be TRBD1 (6 bases). Input material: blood, either unsorted or a sorted T cell fraction (not recorded which). CDR3 loop: CTTGGGSSYNSPLHF. The CDR3 nucleotides are TGCACCACGGGAGGGGGGAGCTCCTATAATTCACCCCTCCACTTT.